Reported below is one T cell receptor beta chain. The sample comes from a study of blood T cells in healthy people across ages. Germline V gene sequence: CDR1 SNHLY, CDR2 FYNNEI. CDR3 length: 13 amino acids. Between the trimmed V and J ends, which lost 7 bases and 4 bases, there was a span of 13 bases. Primers used in a second PCR of about 7 to 12 cycles were a sample-barcoded 5' primer and a J-beta primer mix. TCRdb re-called the 5' RACE reads through MiXCR, storing one row per CDR3 protein. The sample contains roughly 900,000 distinct CDR3 sequences, roughly 48% of which appear only once. This sequence joins TRBV2 and TRBJ2-5; no definite D call. This receptor was taken from a man aged 30 to 45 in good health. The specimen sequenced was blood. Here the CDR3 reads CASKGELGETQYF. The CDR3 DNA is TGTGCCAGCAAGGGTGAGCTAGGAGAGACCCAGTACTTC. Complete variable domain (other parts from reference TRBV2 and TRBJ2-5): EPEVTQTPSHQVTQMGQEVILRCVPISNHLYFYWYRQILGQKVEFLVSFYNNEISEKSEIFDDQFSVERPDGSNFTLKIRSTKLEDSAMYFCASKGELGETQYFGPGTRLLVL.